The clone carrying this T cell receptor beta chain has only one observation. The CDR3 covers 16 residues. The germline V gene encodes CDR1 SGHRS and CDR2 YFSETQ. The V and J ends lost 0 bases and 3 bases respectively, with 13 bases between them. The record originates from a study of blood T cell repertoires in COVID-19. Study-wide background: In each case, the material was cDNA or gDNA derived from T cells, B-cell-depleted T cells, or PBMCs.

The protocol was immunoSEQ multiplex PCR, while the TCRdb copy is restricted to in-frame clones and leaves out a portion. The table has approximately 230,000 clones, around nine tenths seen once. This receptor was identified in a man in his late teens or twenties with active or convalescent COVID-19. Specimen: peripheral blood. The chain links TRBV5-1 to TRBJ2-1; a possible D gene is TRBD2 (5 bases). The CDR3 region has the DNA TGCGCCAGCAGCTTGGGGAGCTTCGGGATCTACAATGAGCAGTTCTTC. Translation: CASSLGSFGIYNEQFF.